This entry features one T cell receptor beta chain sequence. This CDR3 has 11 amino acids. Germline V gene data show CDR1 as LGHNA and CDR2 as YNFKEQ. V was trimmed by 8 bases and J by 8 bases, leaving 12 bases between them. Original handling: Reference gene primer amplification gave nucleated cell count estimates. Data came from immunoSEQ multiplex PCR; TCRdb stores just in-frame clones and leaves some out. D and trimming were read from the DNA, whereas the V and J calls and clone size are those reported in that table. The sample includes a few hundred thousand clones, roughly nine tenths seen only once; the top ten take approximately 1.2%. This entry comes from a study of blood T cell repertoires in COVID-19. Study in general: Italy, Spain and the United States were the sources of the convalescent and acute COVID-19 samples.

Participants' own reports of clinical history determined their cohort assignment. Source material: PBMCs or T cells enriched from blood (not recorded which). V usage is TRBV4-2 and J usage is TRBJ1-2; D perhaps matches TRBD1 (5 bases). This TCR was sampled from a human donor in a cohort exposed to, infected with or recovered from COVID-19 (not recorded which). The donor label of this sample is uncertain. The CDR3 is CASSLGVGYTF. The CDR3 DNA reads TGTGCCAGCTCGCTAGGGGTAGGCTACACCTTC.